This T cell receptor (beta chain) is drawn from a study of blood T cell repertoires in COVID-19. Study details: There were acute and convalescent COVID-19 samples, and they came from the United States, Italy and Spain. PBMCs, B-cell-depleted T cells, or T cells were the source of the cDNA or gDNA that made up the material.

CDR1 SQVTM and CDR2 ANQGSEA come from the germline V gene. V was clipped by 6 bases and J by 2 bases, with 16 bases between them. CDR3 length equals 14 residues. Original processing notes: From reference gene primer amplification, estimates of nucleated cell counts were derived. Measured with immunoSEQ multiplex PCR; TCRdb has only the in-frame clones, and not every one. The V and J calls and clone size come from that table; D and trimming were worked out from the DNA. Found here are approximately 310,000 clones, about nine tenths of them singletons; the top ten hold 1%. Sequenced sample: peripheral blood. This TCR was recovered from a man in his fifties or sixties with active or convalescent COVID-19. V usage is TRBV29-1 and J usage is TRBJ1-2; D is perhaps TRBD1 (5 bases). For the CDR3, the DNA is TGCAGCGTCCTTGAGACAGTATTGAACTATGGCTACACCTTC. This encodes CSVLETVLNYGYTF.